Below are 25 T cell receptor beta chains sequenced from a single sample in a study of blood T cell repertoires in COVID-19. The data were produced by immunoSEQ multiplex PCR, yet TCRdb's version contains in-frame clones alone and is incomplete. The profile shows about 94,000 clones, about 80% of them singletons. Sample: peripheral blood. Receptors were obtained from a woman older than 75 with acute or convalescent COVID-19.

The J gene is TRBJ1-5, the V gene TRBV19, with D perhaps TRBD1 (5 bases). Germline V gene sequence: CDR1 LNHDA, CDR2 SQIVND (reference sequence). The V and J ends lost 4 bases and 6 bases respectively, with 19 bases between them. The CDR3 runs to 16 residues. The CDR3 coding sequence is TGTGCCAGTAGTAGCCCTTTGATCAGAAGGGGTCAGCCCCAGCATTTT. Protein sequence: CASSSPLIRRGQPQHF.

The genes are TRBV28 and TRBJ1-2; D is undetermined. There are 12 residues in the CDR3. V was trimmed by 2 bases and J by 8 bases, leaving 9 bases between them. Per germline, CDR1 MDHEN and CDR2 SYDVKM. The CDR3 DNA sequence: TGTGCCAGCAGTTTAAAACAGTTAGGCTACACCTTC. Translation gives CASSLKQLGYTF.

This clone has just a few counts. The V gene is TRBV6-2 or TRBV6-3, the J gene TRBJ2-7; D is unresolved. CDR1 is MNHEY, CDR2 SVGEGT, per germline. The CDR3 covers 12 residues. V was trimmed by 2 bases and J by 2 bases, leaving 4 bases between them. The CDR3 sequence: CASSYTPYEQYF. For the CDR3, the DNA is TGTGCCAGCAGTTACACTCCCTACGAGCAGTACTTC.

The V call is TRBV9, the J call TRBJ2-7, with 9 bases fitting TRBD2. Per germline, CDR1 SGDLS and CDR2 YYNGEE. Trimming took 0 bases from V and 4 from J; bases not matched to a gene: 5. CDR3 length: 15 residues. This chain's CDR3 is CASSVEASGEYEQYF. The CDR3 bases are TGTGCCAGCAGCGTAGAGGCTAGCGGGGAGTACGAGCAGTACTTC.

This clone has just a few counts. The chain recombines TRBV5-1 with TRBJ1-1; 9 bases are a match to TRBD1. Trimming removed 4 bases from V and 0 bases from J; junction bases left unmatched: 1. Germline CDR1 reads SGHRS; CDR2 reads YFSETQ. The CDR3 is made up of 14 amino acids. As DNA, the CDR3 is TGCGCCAGCAGCGGGACAGGGATGAACACTGAAGCTTTCTTT. Amino acid sequence: CASSGTGMNTEAFF.

With respect to this clone: Other DNA sequences within the sample encode an identical CDR3. The chain joins TRBV6-5 to TRBJ2-1; 10 bases fit TRBD1. The germline gives CDR1 MNHEY, CDR2 SVGAGI. CDR3 length: 14 residues. J lost 4 bases, V lost 6 bases, and 3 bases had no gene match. In DNA form, the CDR3 reads TGTGCCAGCAGGCCGGGACAGGGGTACAATGAGCAGTTCTTC. This encodes CASRPGQGYNEQFF.

CDR3 sequence: CASSFALDPYEQYF. DNA of the CDR3: TGTGCCAGCAGCTTTGCTCTAGATCCCTACGAGCAGTACTTC. This sequence joins TRBV11-2 and TRBJ2-7; the D is unclear. With 3 bases removed from V and 2 bases from J, the gap between germline ends came to 11 bases. Per germline, CDR1 SGHAT and CDR2 FQNNGV. The CDR3 extends over 14 amino acids.

This chain connects TRBV5-1 to TRBJ2-5; no reliable D call. V lost 0 bases, J lost 2 bases, and 8 bases lay in between. The germline V gene encodes CDR1 SGHRS and CDR2 YFSETQ. The CDR3 has 14 amino acids. The CDR3 DNA follows: TGCGCCAGCAGCTTGGTGATCGGGCAAGAGACCCAGTACTTC. This sequence encodes CASSLVIGQETQYF.

The rearrangement joins TRBV30 to TRBJ2-6; 7 bases match TRBD1. The CDR3 totals 15 residues. Germline CDR1 reads GTSNPN; CDR2 reads SVGIG (reference sequence). With V trimmed by 5 bases and J by 4 bases, 8 bases remained unmatched. Here the CDR3 DNA reads TGTGCCTGGTCCCGACAGGGCTCAGGGGCCAACGTCCTGACTTTC. This codes for CAWSRQGSGANVLTF.

The V gene is TRBV30, the J gene TRBJ2-7; 8 positions agree with TRBD1. There are 13 residues in the CDR3. Germline CDR1 is GTSNPN and CDR2 is SVGIG (reference sequence). V dropped 4 bases and J dropped 6; count of bases not matched to a gene: 8. The CDR3 reads CAWNRDRSSEQYF. The CDR3 nucleotides are TGTGCCTGGAACCGGGACAGGAGTAGCGAGCAGTACTTC. The full variable domain, with the rest looked up from reference TRBV30 and TRBJ2-7, is SQTIHQWPATLVQPVGSPLSLECTVEGTSNPNLYWYRQAAGRGLQLLFYSVGIGQISSEVPQNLSASRPQDRQFILSSKKLLLSDSGFYLCAWNRDRSSEQYFGPGTRLTVT.

The chain joins TRBV7-2 to TRBJ2-1, with D tentatively TRBD1 (6 bases). Germline lookup yields CDR1 SGHTA and CDR2 FQGNSA. The CDR3 contains 15 residues. Trimming cost V 5 bases and J 4 bases, with 15 bases left between them. CDR3 nucleotides: TGTGCCAGCAGCCCGGGACACCTCTCGTACAATGAGCAGTTCTTC. Amino acids: CASSPGHLSYNEQFF.

The rearrangement uses TRBV5-1 and TRBJ2-7, with 8 bases aligning to TRBD1. Germline V gene data show CDR1 as SGHRS and CDR2 as YFSETQ. The CDR3 is made up of 14 amino acids. J gave up 3 bases and V 3 bases, and 5 bases lay outside the gene matches. The CDR3 coding sequence is TGCGCCAGCAGCTCGGACAGGGCCATCTACGAGCAGTACTTC. Translating gives CASSSDRAIYEQYF.

As DNA, the CDR3 is TGTGCCAGCAGTTTAAGGCAGGGAGAGACCCAGTACTTC. Its protein product is CASSLRQGETQYF. This chain connects TRBV12-3 or TRBV12-4 to TRBJ2-5; D perhaps matches TRBD1 (5 bases). The CDR3 has 13 residues. With 2 bases removed from V and 4 bases from J, the gap between germline ends came to 8 bases.

This clone appeared once. Other DNA variants within this sample encode the same CDR3. This chain connects TRBV27 to TRBJ2-1; D uncertain. V was shortened by 3 bases and J by 2 bases, with 5 bases between the two germline ends. The CDR3 is made up of 13 amino acids. Germline loops: CDR1 MNHEY, CDR2 SMNVEV (reference sequence). CDR3 residues: CASSFRTYNEQFF. CDR3 DNA: TGTGCCAGCAGTTTCCGTACCTACAATGAGCAGTTCTTC.

The chain's CDR3 is CASRDPSYEQYF. Written as DNA, the CDR3 is TGTGCCAGCAGAGACCCTAGCTACGAGCAGTACTTC. The chain recombines TRBV6-6 with TRBJ2-7; D uncertain. From germline, CDR1 is MNHNY and CDR2 SVGAGI (reference sequence). Trimming took 6 bases from V and 3 from J, leaving 9 bases between them. The CDR3 is made up of 12 amino acids.

The chain recombines TRBV3-1 (or the pseudogene TRBV3-2) with TRBJ2-3; 8 nucleotides align to TRBD1. The junction had 3 bases not matched to a gene; V was cut back by 6 bases and J by 7 bases. Germline V lookup: CDR1 LGHDT, CDR2 YNNKEL (reference sequence). CDR3 length: 12 residues. As DNA, the CDR3 is TGTGCCAGCAGTCGACAGGGGAATACGCAGTATTTT. Protein product: CASSRQGNTQYF.

The chain joins TRBV9 to TRBJ2-5; TRBD1 matches 10 bases. Per germline, CDR1 SGDLS and CDR2 YYNGEE. Losses at the gene ends were 1 base for V and 5 bases for J; bases not matched to a gene: 2. CDR3 length: 14 residues. Here the CDR3 reads CASSVRDRGETQYF. CDR3 DNA sequence: TGTGCCAGCAGCGTAAGGGACAGGGGCGAGACCCAGTACTTC.

This chain links TRBV19 with TRBJ1-1, with 10 bases that match TRBD1. The V and J ends lost 3 bases and 6 bases, in that order; junction bases with no gene match: 7. CDR1 is LNHDA, CDR2 SQIVND, per germline (reference sequence). This CDR3 spans 15 amino acids. The CDR3 here is CASSMRQGARPEAFF. CDR3 in DNA: TGTGCCAGTAGTATGCGACAGGGGGCACGACCTGAAGCTTTCTTT.

This chain uses TRBV7-9 with TRBJ2-7; maybe TRBD1 (5 bases). This CDR3 comprises 15 residues. Germline V gene sequence: CDR1 SEHNR, CDR2 FQNEAQ (reference sequence). The ends were cut back, 1 base at V and 0 bases at J, with 10 bases in the middle. In DNA, the CDR3 is TGTGCCAGCAGCTTAGGGCCAGGGTACTCCTACGAGCAGTACTTC. This codes for CASSLGPGYSYEQYF. Full variable domain (rest looked up from reference TRBV7-9 and TRBJ2-7): DTGVSQNPRHKITKRGQNVTFRCDPISEHNRLYWYRQTLGQGPEFLTYFQNEAQLEKSRLLSDRFSAERPKGSFSTLEIQRTEQGDSAMYLCASSLGPGYSYEQYFGPGTRLTVT.

This clone was counted a single time. The rearrangement links TRBV6-5 to TRBJ2-7; TRBD2 might be the D (5 bases). The CDR3 extends over 12 amino acids. Trimming removed 9 bases from V and 7 bases from J, with 16 bases in between. CDR1 is MNHEY and CDR2 is SVGAGI in the germline V gene. CDR3 DNA: TGTGCCAGTGACAACCCTGAGGGAGAGCAGTACTTC. This codes for CASDNPEGEQYF.

This clone was seen only a few times. V is TRBV13 and J is TRBJ1-6; a possible D gene is TRBD1 (5 bases). Trimming pared 0 bases from V and 10 bases from J, leaving 7 bases between. The CDR3 is 13 amino acids. Germline V gene lookup returns CDR1 PRHDT and CDR2 FYEKMQ (reference sequence). The CDR3 region has the DNA TGTGCCAGCAGCTTAGGCCAGGGATCACCCCTCCACTTT. Translated, it gives CASSLGQGSPLHF. The full variable domain, its missing parts supplied by reference TRBV13 and TRBJ1-6, is AAGVIQSPRHLIKEKRETATLKCYPIPRHDTVYWYQQGPGQDPQFLISFYEKMQSDKGSIPDRFSAQQFSDYHSELNMSSLELGDSALYFCASSLGQGSPLHFGNGTRLTVT.

This rearrangement joins TRBV10-1 to TRBJ1-4; D may be TRBD1 (5 bases). Germline V gives CDR1 WNHNN, CDR2 SYGVQD (reference sequence). Trimming stripped 3 bases from V and 8 bases from J, with 13 bases between. This CDR3 contains 14 residues. The CDR3 loop reads CASSDGTAREKLFF. The CDR3 nucleotides are TGCGCCAGCAGTGATGGGACTGCCCGAGAAAAACTGTTTTTT.

This chain joins TRBV3-1 (or the pseudogene TRBV3-2) and TRBJ1-1; the match to TRBD1 covers 8 bases. Germline-derived CDR1 and CDR2 are LGHDT and YNNKEL (reference sequence). Losses at the gene ends were 4 bases for V and 5 bases for J; bases not matched to a gene: 3. This CDR3 spans 13 amino acids. This CDR3 reads CASSLQGGTEAFF. In DNA form, the CDR3 reads TGTGCCAGCAGCCTACAGGGGGGAACTGAAGCTTTCTTT.

The chain has TRBV5-6 and TRBJ2-5; a weak D match, TRBD2 (5 bases). This CDR3 contains 13 residues. Germline CDR1 is SGHDT and CDR2 is YYEEEE. Trimming took 4 bases from V and 2 from J, leaving 9 bases between them. In DNA, the CDR3 is TGTGCCAGCAGCACCCGGGAACAAGAGACCCAGTACTTC. Its translation is CASSTREQETQYF.

This rearrangement joins TRBV7-2 to TRBJ2-2; TRBD2 agrees at 11 bases. J lost 4 bases, V lost 5 bases, and 9 bases had no gene match. Per the germline V gene, CDR1 is SGHTA and CDR2 is FQGNSA. This CDR3 has 17 amino acids. CDR3 coding DNA: TGTGCCAGCAGCCGCAAGGGACTAGCGGCTGGCACCGGGGAGCTGTTTTTT. Translated: CASSRKGLAAGTGELFF.